The 14 T cell receptor beta chains below come from one sample, sequenced in a study of blood T cell repertoires in COVID-19. Repertoires were generated with immunoSEQ multiplex PCR, while TCRdb's copy carries only in-frame clones and drops some. Counted here are about 330,000 clones, 92% occurring once; the ten biggest clones make up approximately 17%. The sequenced material came from PBMCs or T cells enriched from blood (not recorded which). These receptors all come from a woman between 25 and 40 years old who had recovered from COVID-19.

The CDR3, as DNA: TGTGCCAGCACCAGACTAGCAGGCTACGAGCAGTACTTC. Translated, it gives CASTRLAGYEQYF. The V call is TRBV6-5, the J call TRBJ2-7; TRBD2 matches at 7 bases. This CDR3 is built from 13 residues. In germline, CDR1 is MNHEY, CDR2 SVGAGI. V shed 7 bases, J shed 3 bases, and the junction held 6 bases outside the gene matches.

The chain couples TRBV7-2 to TRBJ1-2; 7 nucleotides match TRBD1. The germline V gene has CDR1 SGHTA and CDR2 FQGNSA. This CDR3 spans 15 amino acids. The trim removed 5 bases at V and 7 bases at J, leaving 13 bases unmatched. Written as DNA, the CDR3 is TGTGCCAGCAGCACCCGACAGGGACAGAGTAGTGGCTACACCTTC. This translates into CASSTRQGQSSGYTF.

The chain links TRBV7-2 to TRBJ2-2; 9 bases are shared with TRBD1. V was clipped by 0 bases and J by 6 bases; unmatched bases: 5. The length of the CDR3 is 16 residues. Per the germline V gene, CDR1 is SGHTA and CDR2 is FQGNSA. The CDR3, as DNA: TGTGCCAGCAGCTTAGCGCAGTGGACAGGGGCCGGGGAGCTGTTTTTT. Its protein is CASSLAQWTGAGELFF.

The V gene is TRBV3-1 (or the pseudogene TRBV3-2), the J gene TRBJ2-2, with a tentative D call TRBD2 (6 bases). CDR1 is LGHDT and CDR2 is YNNKEL in the germline V gene (reference sequence). V dropped 2 bases and J dropped 5 bases, with 21 bases sitting between them. The CDR3 loop spans 18 amino acids. The CDR3 region is CASSQQGHSLGGTGELFF. The CDR3 nucleotides are TGTGCCAGCAGCCAACAAGGGCACAGCTTAGGAGGGACCGGGGAGCTGTTTTTT.

This sequence joins TRBV4-2 and TRBJ2-7; D is possibly TRBD1 (5 bases). Looked up from germline, CDR1 is LGHNA and CDR2 is YNFKEQ. V lost 4 bases to trimming and J lost 7 bases, with 17 bases between them. The CDR3 sequence is 14 residues long. The CDR3: CASSRGAPPVEQYF. The CDR3 region has the DNA TGTGCCAGCAGCCGTGGGGCCCCACCCGTGGAGCAGTACTTC.

The chain combines TRBV13 with TRBJ2-4, with D perhaps matching TRBD1 (5 bases). Trimming pared 4 bases from V and 7 bases from J, leaving 17 bases between. The CDR3 consists of 15 residues. Germline CDR1 PRHDT, CDR2 FYEKMQ (reference sequence). CDR3 protein: CASSWGRQPPNIQYF. CDR3 nucleotide sequence: TGTGCCAGCAGCTGGGGCAGGCAGCCGCCGAACATTCAGTACTTC.

CDR3 bases: TGTGCCAGCAGCTTATATTACACTGAAGCTTTCTTT. It encodes CASSLYYTEAFF. The chain is built from TRBV11-3 and TRBJ1-1; D is undetermined. From germline, CDR1 is SGHNT and CDR2 YENEEA. Deletions cut 2 bases from V and 3 bases from J, with 4 bases between. This CDR3 is 12 amino acids long.

This clone was seen just once. The chain uses TRBV2 and TRBJ2-3; 7 bases match TRBD1. The germline gives CDR1 SNHLY, CDR2 FYNNEI. This CDR3 is built from 14 residues. Trimming cost V 1 base and J 3 bases; bases outside gene matches: 1. The CDR3: CASSEDRGTDTQYF. The DNA for the CDR3 is TGTGCCAGCAGTGAAGACAGGGGTACAGATACGCAGTATTTT.

The rearrangement uses TRBV5-1 and TRBJ2-5, with D possibly matching TRBD2 (5 bases). V dropped 4 bases and J dropped 5 bases, with 18 bases sitting between them. Germline values: CDR1 SGHRS, CDR2 YFSETQ. The CDR3 loop spans 15 amino acids. This chain's CDR3 is CASSAGVQSVETQYF. The CDR3 DNA is TGCGCCAGCAGCGCCGGGGTGCAATCCGTCGAGACCCAGTACTTC.

The gene calls are TRBV7-3 and TRBJ2-7; 9 bases map to TRBD2. The V segment lost 0 bases and the J segment 1 base; nucleotides outside the gene matches: 7. This CDR3 contains 17 residues. Germline V lookup: CDR1 SGHTA, CDR2 FQGTGA. CDR3 bases: TGTGCCAGCAGCTTAACAGGCGGACTAGCGCGATCCTACGAGCAGTACTTC. Protein product: CASSLTGGLARSYEQYF.

The chain recombines TRBV12-3 or TRBV12-4 with TRBJ1-5; D not resolved. The V gene lost 6 bases and the J gene lost 0 bases, with 6 bases spanning the gap. The CDR3 spans 13 residues. The CDR3 is CASRRISNQPQHF. The CDR3 DNA is TGTGCCAGCAGGAGGATTAGCAATCAGCCCCAGCATTTT.

This sequence joins TRBV7-3 and TRBJ2-1, with a tentative D call TRBD2 (5 bases). The germline V and J ends were trimmed by 5 bases and 9 bases, with 11 bases remaining between them. Looked up from germline, CDR1 is SGHTA and CDR2 is FQGTGA. CDR3 length: 12 residues. DNA of the CDR3: TGTGCCAGCAGCCCGGGAAGCGCTGAGCAGTTCTTC. It codes for CASSPGSAEQFF.

Comment on this clone: Other DNA sequences in this sample translate to the same CDR3. The chain employs TRBV28 and TRBJ1-2; D not resolved. The CDR3 totals 12 residues. The V end lost 5 bases, the J end lost 5 bases, and 9 bases lay between the germline ends. The germline gives CDR1 MDHEN, CDR2 SYDVKM. CDR3 sequence: CASSPGVYGYTF. CDR3 sequence (DNA): TGTGCCAGCAGTCCGGGAGTGTATGGCTACACCTTC.

The J gene is TRBJ2-3, the V gene TRBV28; D remains unclear. This CDR3 region has 16 residues. The ends were cut back, 5 bases at V and 4 bases at J, with 19 bases in the middle. CDR1 is MDHEN, CDR2 SYDVKM, per germline. CDR3 coding DNA: TGTGCCAGCAGTATCCAGCTCCAGGCCGGATCAGATACGCAGTATTTT. This gives the protein CASSIQLQAGSDTQYF.